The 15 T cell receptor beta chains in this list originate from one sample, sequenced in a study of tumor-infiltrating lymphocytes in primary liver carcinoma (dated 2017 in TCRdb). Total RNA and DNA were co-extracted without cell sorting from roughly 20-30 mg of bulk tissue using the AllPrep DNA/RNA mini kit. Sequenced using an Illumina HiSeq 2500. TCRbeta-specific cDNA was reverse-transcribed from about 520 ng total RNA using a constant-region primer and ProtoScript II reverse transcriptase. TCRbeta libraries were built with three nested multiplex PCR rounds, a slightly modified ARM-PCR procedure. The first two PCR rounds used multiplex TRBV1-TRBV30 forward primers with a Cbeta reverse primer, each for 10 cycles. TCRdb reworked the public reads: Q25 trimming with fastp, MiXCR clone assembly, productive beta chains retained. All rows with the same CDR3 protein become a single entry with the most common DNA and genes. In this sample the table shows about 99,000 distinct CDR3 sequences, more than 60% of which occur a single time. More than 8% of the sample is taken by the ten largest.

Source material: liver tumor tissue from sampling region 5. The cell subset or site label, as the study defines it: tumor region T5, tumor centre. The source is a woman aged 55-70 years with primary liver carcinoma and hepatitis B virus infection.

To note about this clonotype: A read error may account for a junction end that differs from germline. CDR3: CANRLADGTDRQYF. Written as DNA, the CDR3 is TGTGCCAACAGGCTAGCGGATGGCACAGATAGGCAGTATTTT. V gene TRBV11-3 combines with J gene TRBJ2-3; 7 bases align to TRBD2. Germline CDR1 and CDR2: SGHNT and YENEEA. The CDR3 runs 14 residues.

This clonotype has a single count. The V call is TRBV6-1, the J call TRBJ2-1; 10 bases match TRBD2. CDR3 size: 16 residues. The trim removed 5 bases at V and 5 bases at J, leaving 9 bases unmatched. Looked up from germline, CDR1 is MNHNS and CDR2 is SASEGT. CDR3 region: CASSLGLAAMNNEQFF. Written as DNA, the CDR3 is TGTGCCAGCAGTCTAGGACTAGCGGCAATGAACAATGAGCAGTTCTTC.

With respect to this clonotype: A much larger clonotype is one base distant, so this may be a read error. This CDR3 reads CASSQVFYERYF. CDR3 sequence (DNA): TGTGCCAGCAGCCAAGTTTTCTACGAGCGGTACTTC. The chain has TRBV14 and TRBJ2-7; D gene ambiguous. The CDR3 contains 12 residues. The germline CDR1 and CDR2 sequences are SGHDN and FVKESK.

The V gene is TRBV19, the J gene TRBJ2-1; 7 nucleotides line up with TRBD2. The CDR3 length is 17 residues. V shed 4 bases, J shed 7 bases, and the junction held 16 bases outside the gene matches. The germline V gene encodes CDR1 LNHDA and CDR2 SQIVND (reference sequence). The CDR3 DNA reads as TGTGCCAGTAGTAAAAGGGGCCGACTAGCCCCAGGGAATGAGCAGTTCTTC. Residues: CASSKRGRLAPGNEQFF.

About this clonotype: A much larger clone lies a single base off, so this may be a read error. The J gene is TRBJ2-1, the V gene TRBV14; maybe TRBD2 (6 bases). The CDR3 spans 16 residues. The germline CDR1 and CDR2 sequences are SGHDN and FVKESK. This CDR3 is CATSRVGGTGLGEQFF. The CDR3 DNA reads TGTGCCACCAGCCGAGTGGGCGGGACTGGCCTTGGTGAGCAGTTCTTC.

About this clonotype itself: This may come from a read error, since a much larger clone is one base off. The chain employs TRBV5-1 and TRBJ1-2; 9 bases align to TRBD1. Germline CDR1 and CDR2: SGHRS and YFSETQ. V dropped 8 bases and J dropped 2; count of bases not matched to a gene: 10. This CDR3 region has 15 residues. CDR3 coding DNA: TGCGCCAGGCGGATAAGGACAGGGGCAAACTATGGCTACACCTTC. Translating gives CARRIRTGANYGYTF.

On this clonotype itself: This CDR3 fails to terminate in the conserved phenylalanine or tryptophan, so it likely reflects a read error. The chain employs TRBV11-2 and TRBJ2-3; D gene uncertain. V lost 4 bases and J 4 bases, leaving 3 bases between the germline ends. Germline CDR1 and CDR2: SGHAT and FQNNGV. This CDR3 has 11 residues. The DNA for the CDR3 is TGTGCCAGCAGCTCAGCAGATACGCAGTATTCT. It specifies CASSSADTQYS.

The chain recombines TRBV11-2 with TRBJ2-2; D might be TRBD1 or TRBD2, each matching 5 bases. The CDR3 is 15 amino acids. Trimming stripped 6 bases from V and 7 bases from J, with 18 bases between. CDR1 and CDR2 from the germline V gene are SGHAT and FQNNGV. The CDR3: CASSHGASGNGELFF. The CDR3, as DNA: TGTGCCAGCAGTCACGGGGCTAGTGGCAACGGGGAGCTGTTTTTT.

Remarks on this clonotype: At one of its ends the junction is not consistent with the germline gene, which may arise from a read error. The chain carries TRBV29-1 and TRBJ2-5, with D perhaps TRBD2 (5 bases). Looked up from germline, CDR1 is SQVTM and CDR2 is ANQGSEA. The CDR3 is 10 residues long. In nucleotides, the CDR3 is TGTAGCGTCGAGACCAAGACCCAGTACTTC. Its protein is CSVETKTQYF.

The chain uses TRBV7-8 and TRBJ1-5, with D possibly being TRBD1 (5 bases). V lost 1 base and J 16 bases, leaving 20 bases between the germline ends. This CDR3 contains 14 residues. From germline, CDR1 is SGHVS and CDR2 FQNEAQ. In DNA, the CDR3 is TGTGCCAGCAGCTTAGGTTGGGGCAATCAGCACCAACATTTT. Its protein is CASSLGWGNQHQHF.

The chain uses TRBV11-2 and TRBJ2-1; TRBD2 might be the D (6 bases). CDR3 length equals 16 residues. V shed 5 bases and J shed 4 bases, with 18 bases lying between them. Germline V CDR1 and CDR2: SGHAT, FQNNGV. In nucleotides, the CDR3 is TGTGCCAGCAGCCCCGAGCTAGCGAGCGGTTACAATGAGCAGTTCTTC. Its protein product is CASSPELASGYNEQFF.

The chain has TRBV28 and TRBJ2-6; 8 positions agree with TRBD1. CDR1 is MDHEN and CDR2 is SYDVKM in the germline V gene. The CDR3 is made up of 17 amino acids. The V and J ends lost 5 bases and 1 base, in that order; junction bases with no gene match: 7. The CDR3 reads CASSRGRGLSGANVLTF. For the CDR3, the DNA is TGTGCCAGCAGTAGGGGCAGGGGGCTATCTGGGGCCAACGTCCTGACTTTC.

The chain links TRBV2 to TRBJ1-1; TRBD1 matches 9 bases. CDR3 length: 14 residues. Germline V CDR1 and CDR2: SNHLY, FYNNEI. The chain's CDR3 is CVTLPGTGRTEAFF. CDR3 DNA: TGTGTCACCCTCCCGGGGACAGGGAGGACTGAAGCTTTCTTT.

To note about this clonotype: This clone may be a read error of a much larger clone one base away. DNA of the CDR3: TGTGCCAGCAGTTACTCCCCCCCTGACAGGGGCGGTCAAGCTGATACGCAGTATTTT. This gives the protein CASSYSPPDRGGQADTQYF. V usage is TRBV6-5 and J usage is TRBJ2-3, with 8 bases matching TRBD1. Per germline, CDR1 MNHEY and CDR2 SVGAGI. J gave up 6 bases and V 0 bases, and 17 bases lay outside the gene matches. The CDR3 has 19 amino acids.

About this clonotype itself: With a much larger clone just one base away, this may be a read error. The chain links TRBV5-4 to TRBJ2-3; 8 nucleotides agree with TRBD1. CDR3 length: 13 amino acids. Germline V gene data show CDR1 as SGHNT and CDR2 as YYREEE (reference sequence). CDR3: CASCLDRVDTQYF. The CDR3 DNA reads TGTGCCAGCTGCTTGGACAGGGTAGATACGCAGTATTTT.